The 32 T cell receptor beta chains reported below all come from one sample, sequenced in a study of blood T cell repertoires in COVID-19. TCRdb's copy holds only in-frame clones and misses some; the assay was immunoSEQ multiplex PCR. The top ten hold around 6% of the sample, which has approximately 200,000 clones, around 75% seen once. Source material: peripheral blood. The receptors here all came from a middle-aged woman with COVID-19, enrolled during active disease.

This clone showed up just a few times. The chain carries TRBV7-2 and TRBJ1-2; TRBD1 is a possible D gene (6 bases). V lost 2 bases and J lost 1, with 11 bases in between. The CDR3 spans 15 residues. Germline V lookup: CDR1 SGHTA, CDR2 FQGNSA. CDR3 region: CASSLKAGVNYGYTF. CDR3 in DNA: TGTGCCAGCAGCTTAAAAGCAGGGGTTAACTATGGCTACACCTTC.

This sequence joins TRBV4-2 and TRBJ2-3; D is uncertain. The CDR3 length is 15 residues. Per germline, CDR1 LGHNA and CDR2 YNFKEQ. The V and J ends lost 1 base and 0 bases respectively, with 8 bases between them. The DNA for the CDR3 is TGTGCCAGCAGCCAAGGTAGCCCTAGCACAGATACGCAGTATTTT. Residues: CASSQGSPSTDTQYF.

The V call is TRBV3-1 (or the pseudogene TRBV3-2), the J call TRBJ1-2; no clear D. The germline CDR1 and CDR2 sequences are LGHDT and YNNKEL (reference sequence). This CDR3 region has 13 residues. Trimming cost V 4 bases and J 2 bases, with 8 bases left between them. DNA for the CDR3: TGTGCCAGCAGCCCGGACTTCAACTATGGCTACACCTTC. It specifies CASSPDFNYGYTF.

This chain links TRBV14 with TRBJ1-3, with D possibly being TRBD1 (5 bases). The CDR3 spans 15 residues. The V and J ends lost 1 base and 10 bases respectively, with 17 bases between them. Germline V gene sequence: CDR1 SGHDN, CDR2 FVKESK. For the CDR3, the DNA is TGTGCCAGCAGCCAAGCCTACCGGGGGGGGAAGACCATATATTTT. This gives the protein CASSQAYRGGKTIYF.

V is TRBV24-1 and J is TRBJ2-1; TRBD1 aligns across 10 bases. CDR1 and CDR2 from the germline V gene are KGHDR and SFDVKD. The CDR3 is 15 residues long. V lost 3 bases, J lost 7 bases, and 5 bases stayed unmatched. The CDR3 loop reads CATSDPRQGANEQFF. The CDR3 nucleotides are TGTGCCACCAGTGATCCGCGACAGGGGGCGAATGAGCAGTTCTTC.

The CDR3 region is CASSSWNQPQHF. The CDR3 nucleotides are TGTGCCAGTAGCAGTTGGAATCAGCCCCAGCATTTT. The V gene is TRBV19, the J gene TRBJ1-5, with D uncertain. The CDR3 runs 12 residues. Germline CDR1 is LNHDA and CDR2 is SQIVND (reference sequence). V was shortened by 6 bases and J by 4 bases, with 7 bases between the two germline ends.

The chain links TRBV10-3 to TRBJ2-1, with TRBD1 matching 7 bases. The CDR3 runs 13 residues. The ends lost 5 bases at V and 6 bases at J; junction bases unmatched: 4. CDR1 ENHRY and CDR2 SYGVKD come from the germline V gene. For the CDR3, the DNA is TGTGCCATCAGTAGCCCAGGGGGCAATGAGCAGTTCTTC. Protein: CAISSPGGNEQFF.

CDR3 residues: CASSLDLRDEQYF. CDR3 DNA sequence: TGTGCCAGCAGCTTAGATTTAAGAGACGAGCAGTACTTC. V and J are TRBV7-7 and TRBJ2-7; no clear D. CDR3 length: 13 amino acids. V lost 1 base and J 5 bases, leaving 9 bases between the germline ends. The V gene's germline CDR1 is SSHAT and CDR2 FNYEAQ (reference sequence).

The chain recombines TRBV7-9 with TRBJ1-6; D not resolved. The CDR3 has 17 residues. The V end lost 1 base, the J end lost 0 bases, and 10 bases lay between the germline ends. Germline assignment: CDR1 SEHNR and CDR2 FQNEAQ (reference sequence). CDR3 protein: CASSLDVSSSYNSPLHF. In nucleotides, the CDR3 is TGTGCCAGCAGCTTAGATGTCAGTTCCTCCTATAATTCACCCCTCCACTTT.

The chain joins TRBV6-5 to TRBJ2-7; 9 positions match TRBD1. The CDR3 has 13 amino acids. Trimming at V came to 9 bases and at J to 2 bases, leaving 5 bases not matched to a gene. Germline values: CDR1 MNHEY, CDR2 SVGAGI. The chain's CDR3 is CASNRQGAYEQYF. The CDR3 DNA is TGTGCCAGTAACAGACAGGGGGCCTACGAGCAGTACTTC.

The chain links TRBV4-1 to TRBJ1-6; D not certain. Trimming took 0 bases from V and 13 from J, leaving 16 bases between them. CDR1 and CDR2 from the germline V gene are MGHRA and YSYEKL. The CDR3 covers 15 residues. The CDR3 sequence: CASSQENLGWVPLHF. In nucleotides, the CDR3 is TGCGCCAGCAGCCAAGAGAACCTAGGCTGGGTGCCCCTCCACTTT.

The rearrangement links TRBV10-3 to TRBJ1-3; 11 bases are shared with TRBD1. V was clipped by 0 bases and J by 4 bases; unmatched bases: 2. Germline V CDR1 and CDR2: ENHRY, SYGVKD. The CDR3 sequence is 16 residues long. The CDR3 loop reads CAISESGTGGGNTIYF. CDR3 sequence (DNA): TGTGCCATCAGTGAGTCTGGGACAGGGGGAGGAAACACCATATATTTT.

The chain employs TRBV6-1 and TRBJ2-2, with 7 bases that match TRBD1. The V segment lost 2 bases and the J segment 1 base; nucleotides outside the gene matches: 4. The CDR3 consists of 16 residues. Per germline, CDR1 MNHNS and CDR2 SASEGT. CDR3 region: CASSEQAGGNTGELFF. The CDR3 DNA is TGTGCCAGCAGTGAACAGGCAGGGGGGAACACCGGGGAGCTGTTTTTT.

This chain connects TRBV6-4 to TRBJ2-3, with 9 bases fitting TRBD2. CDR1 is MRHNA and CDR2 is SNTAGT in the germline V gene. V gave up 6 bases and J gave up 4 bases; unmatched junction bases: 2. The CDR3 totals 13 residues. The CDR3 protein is CASSAGGPDTQYF. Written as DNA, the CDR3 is TGTGCCAGCAGCGCGGGGGGGCCAGATACGCAGTATTTT.

CDR3 sequence (DNA): TGTGCCAGCAGCTTAAGCGGGGGGAACACTGAAGCTTTCTTT. It translates to CASSLSGGNTEAFF. The genes are TRBV7-2 and TRBJ1-1, with D possibly being TRBD1 (5 bases). The CDR3 loop spans 14 amino acids. Germline assignment: CDR1 SGHTA and CDR2 FQGNSA. V lost 2 bases to trimming and J lost 1 base, with 8 bases between them.

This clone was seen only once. This chain's CDR3 is CASRWGGKPEAFF. The CDR3 DNA reads as TGTGCCAGCCGTTGGGGGGGAAAACCTGAAGCTTTCTTT. The rearrangement uses TRBV7-8 and TRBJ1-1, with a weak D call TRBD1 (5 bases). Looked up from germline, CDR1 is SGHVS and CDR2 is FQNEAQ. V gave up 8 bases and J gave up 6 bases, with 16 bases separating them. There are 13 residues in the CDR3.

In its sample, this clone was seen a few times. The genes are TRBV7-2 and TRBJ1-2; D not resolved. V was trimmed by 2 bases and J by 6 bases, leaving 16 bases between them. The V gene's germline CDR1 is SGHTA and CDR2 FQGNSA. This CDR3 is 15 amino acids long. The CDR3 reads CASSLSLAYRDGYTF. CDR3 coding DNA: TGTGCCAGCAGCTTATCACTCGCGTATAGAGATGGCTACACCTTC.

The CDR3 protein is CASSSSSGGYYNEQFF. The CDR3 coding sequence is TGTGCCAGCAGTTCCTCCAGCGGGGGCTATTACAATGAGCAGTTCTTC. The chain has TRBV6-5 and TRBJ2-1; 8 nucleotides agree with TRBD2. The CDR3 runs 16 residues. V lost 4 bases to trimming and J lost 4 bases; unmatched junction nucleotides: 9. Germline V gives CDR1 MNHEY, CDR2 SVGAGI.

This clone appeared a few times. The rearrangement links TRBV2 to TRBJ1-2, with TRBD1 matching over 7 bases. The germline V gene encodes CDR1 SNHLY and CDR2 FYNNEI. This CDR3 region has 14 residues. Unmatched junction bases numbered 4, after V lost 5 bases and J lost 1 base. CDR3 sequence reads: CASSPDRNNYGYTF. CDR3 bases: TGTGCCAGCAGTCCGGACAGGAATAACTATGGCTACACCTTC. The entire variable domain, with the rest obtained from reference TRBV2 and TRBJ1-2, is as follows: EPEVTQTPSHQVTQMGQEVILRCVPISNHLYFYWYRQILGQKVEFLVSFYNNEISEKSEIFDDQFSVERPDGSNFTLKIRSTKLEDSAMYFCASSPDRNNYGYTFGSGTRLTVV.

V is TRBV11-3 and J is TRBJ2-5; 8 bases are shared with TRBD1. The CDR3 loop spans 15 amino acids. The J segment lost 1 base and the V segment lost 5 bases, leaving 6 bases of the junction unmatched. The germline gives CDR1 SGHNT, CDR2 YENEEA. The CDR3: CASSLRTGTQETQYF. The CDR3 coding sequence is TGTGCCAGCAGCCTCCGGACAGGGACCCAAGAGACCCAGTACTTC.

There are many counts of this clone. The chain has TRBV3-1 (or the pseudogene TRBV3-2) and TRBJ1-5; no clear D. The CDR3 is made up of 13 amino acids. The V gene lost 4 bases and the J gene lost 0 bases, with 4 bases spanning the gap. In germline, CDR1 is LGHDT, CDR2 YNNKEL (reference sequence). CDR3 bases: TGTGCCAGCAGCCTCTATAGCAATCAGCCCCAGCATTTT. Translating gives CASSLYSNQPQHF.

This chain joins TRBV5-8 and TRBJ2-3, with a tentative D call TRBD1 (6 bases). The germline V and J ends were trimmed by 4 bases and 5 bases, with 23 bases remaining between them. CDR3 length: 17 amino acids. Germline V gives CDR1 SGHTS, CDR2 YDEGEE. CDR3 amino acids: CASSHVARGHWIDTQYF. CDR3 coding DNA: TGTGCCAGCAGCCATGTTGCCAGGGGCCACTGGATAGATACGCAGTATTTT.

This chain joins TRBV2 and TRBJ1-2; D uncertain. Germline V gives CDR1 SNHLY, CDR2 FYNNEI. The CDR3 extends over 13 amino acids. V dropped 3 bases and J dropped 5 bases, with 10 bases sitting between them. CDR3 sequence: CASSEGIGYGYTF. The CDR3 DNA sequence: TGTGCCAGCAGTGAGGGTATCGGGTATGGCTACACCTTC.

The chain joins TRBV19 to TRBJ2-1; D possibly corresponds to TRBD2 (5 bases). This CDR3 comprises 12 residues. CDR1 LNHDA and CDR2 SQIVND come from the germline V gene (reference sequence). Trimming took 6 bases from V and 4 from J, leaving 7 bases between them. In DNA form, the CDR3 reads TGTGCCAGTAGGAGGGAATACAATGAGCAGTTCTTC. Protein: CASRREYNEQFF. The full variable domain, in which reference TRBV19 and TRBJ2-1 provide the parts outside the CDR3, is DGGITQSPKYLFRKEGQNVTLSCEQNLNHDAMYWYRQDPGQGLRLIYYSQIVNDFQKGDIAEGYSVSREKKESFPLTVTSAQKNPTAFYLCASRREYNEQFFGPGTRLTVL.

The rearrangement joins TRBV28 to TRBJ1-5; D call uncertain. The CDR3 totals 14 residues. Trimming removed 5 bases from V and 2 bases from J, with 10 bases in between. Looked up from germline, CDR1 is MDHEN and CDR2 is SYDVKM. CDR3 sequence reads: CASSPLRRNQPQHF. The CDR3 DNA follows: TGTGCCAGCAGTCCTCTCCGTCGCAATCAGCCCCAGCATTTT.

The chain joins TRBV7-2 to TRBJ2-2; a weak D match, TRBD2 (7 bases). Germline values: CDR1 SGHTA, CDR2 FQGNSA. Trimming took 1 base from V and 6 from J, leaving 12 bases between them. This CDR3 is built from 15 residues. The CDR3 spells CASSLVGGAAGELFF. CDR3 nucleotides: TGTGCCAGCAGCTTAGTGGGGGGGGCCGCCGGGGAGCTGTTTTTT.

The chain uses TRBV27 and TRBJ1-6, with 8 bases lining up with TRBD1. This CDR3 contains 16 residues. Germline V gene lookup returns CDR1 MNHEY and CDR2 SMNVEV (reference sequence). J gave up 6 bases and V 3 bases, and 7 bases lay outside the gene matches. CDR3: CASSFSWDRLNSPLHF. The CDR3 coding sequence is TGTGCCAGCAGTTTTAGCTGGGACAGGCTTAATTCACCCCTCCACTTT.

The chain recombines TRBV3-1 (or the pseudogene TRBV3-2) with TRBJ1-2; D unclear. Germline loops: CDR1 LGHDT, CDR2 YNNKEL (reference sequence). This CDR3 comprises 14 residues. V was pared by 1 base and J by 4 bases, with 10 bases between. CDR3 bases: TGTGCCAGCAGCCAAGGAGGAGAGTTCTATGGCTACACCTTC. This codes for CASSQGGEFYGYTF.

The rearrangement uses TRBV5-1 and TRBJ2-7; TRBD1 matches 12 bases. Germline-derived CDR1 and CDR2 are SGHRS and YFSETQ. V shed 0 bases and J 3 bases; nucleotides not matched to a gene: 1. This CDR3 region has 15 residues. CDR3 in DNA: TGCGCCAGCAGCTTGGGGGACAGGGGGCACTACGAGCAGTACTTC. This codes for CASSLGDRGHYEQYF. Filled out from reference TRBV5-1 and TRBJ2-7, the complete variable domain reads KAGVTQTPRYLIKTRGQQVTLSCSPISGHRSVSWYQQTPGQGLQFLFEYFSETQRNKGNFPGRFSGRQFSNSRSEMNVSTLELGDSALYLCASSLGDRGHYEQYFGPGTRLTVT.

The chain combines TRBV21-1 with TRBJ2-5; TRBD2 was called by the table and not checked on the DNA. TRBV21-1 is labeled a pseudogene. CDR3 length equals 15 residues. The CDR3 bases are TGTGCCAGCAGTAGGGAGGCGGGGGGGCAAGAGACCCAGTACTTC. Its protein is CASSREAGGQETQYF.

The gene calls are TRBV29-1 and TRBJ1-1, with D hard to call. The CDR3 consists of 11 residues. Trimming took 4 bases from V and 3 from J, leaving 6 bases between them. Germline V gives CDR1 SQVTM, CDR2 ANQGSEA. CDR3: CSVVSYTEAFF. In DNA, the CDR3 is TGCAGCGTTGTGTCTTACACTGAAGCTTTCTTT.

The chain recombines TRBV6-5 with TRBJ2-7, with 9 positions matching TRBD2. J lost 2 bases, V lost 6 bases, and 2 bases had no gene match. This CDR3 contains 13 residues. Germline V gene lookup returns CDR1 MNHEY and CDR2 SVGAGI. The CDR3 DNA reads TGTGCCAGCAGGGCGGGAGGGCCCTACGAGCAGTACTTC. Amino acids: CASRAGGPYEQYF.